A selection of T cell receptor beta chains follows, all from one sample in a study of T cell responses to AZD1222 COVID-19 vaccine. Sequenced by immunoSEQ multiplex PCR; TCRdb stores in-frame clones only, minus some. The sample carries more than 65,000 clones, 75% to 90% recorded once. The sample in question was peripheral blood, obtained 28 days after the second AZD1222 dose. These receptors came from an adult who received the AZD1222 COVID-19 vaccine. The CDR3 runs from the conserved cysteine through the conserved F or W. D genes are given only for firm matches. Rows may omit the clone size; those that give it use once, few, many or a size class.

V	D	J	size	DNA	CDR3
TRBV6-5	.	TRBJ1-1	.	TGTGCCAGCAGCTTCGGGGGCACTGAAGCTTTCTTT	CASSFGGTEAFF
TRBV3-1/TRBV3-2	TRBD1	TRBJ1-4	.	TGTGCCAGCAGCTCGCGACAGGGAGGTAGTGAAAAACTGTTTTTT	CASSSRQGGSEKLFF
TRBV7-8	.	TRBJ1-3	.	TGTGCCAGCAGCTTAGCGTTCAGCTCTGGAAACACCATATATTTT	CASSLAFSSGNTIYF
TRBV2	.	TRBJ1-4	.	TGTGCCAGCAGTGAGGACACTATTAATGAAAAACTGTTTTTT	CASSEDTINEKLFF
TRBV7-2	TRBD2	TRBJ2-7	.	TGTGCCAGCAGCTTAGTTCCTAGCGGGGAGACCTACGAGCAGTACTTC	CASSLVPSGETYEQYF
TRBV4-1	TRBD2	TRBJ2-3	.	TGCGCCAGCAGCCAAGATCAGGGGAGACTAGCGGGAGGTTGGGTAAGCACAGATACGCAGTATTTT	CASSQDQGRLAGGWVSTDTQYF
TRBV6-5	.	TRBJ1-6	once	TGTGCCAGCAGTTACCCCTTTTTAGTACAAAATTCACCCCTCCACTTT	CASSYPFLVQNSPLHF
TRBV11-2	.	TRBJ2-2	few	TGTGCCAGCAGCTTAGAACGGTCGAACACCGGGGAGCTGTTTTTT	CASSLERSNTGELFF
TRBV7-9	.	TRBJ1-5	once	TGTGCCAGCAGCTTAGACGCTCCCCTAGGTCCCCAGCATTTT	CASSLDAPLGPQHF
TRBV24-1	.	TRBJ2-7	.	TGTGCCACCATCGATCCCAGAATACTAGCTTCCTACGAGCAGTACTTC	CATIDPRILASYEQYF
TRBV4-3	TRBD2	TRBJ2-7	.	TGCGCCAGCAGCCTAAGGACCGCGGGAGGGCCGGGGGAGCAGTACTTC	CASSLRTAGGPGEQYF
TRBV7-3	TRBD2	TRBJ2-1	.	TGTGCCAGCAGCGTAGCGGGAGGGCCCTACAATGAGCAGTTCTTC	CASSVAGGPYNEQFF
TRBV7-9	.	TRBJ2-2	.	TGTGCCAGCAGCCGGGTGTTCGCGAACACCGGGGAGCTGTTTTTT	CASSRVFANTGELFF
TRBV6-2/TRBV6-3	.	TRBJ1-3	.	TGTGCCAGCAGTTACGAGGGAAACACCATATATTTT	CASSYEGNTIYF
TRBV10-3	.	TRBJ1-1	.	TGTGCCATCAGTGAGGCTGACATCAACACTGAAGCTTTCTTT	CAISEADINTEAFF
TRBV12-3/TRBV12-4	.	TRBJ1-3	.	TGTGCCAGCAGTTTGAGCTCTGGAAACACCATATATTTT	CASSLSSGNTIYF
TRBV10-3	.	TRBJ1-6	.	TGTGCCACGAGGACCCCCGGGCAGGATTCACCCCTCCACTTT	CATRTPGQDSPLHF